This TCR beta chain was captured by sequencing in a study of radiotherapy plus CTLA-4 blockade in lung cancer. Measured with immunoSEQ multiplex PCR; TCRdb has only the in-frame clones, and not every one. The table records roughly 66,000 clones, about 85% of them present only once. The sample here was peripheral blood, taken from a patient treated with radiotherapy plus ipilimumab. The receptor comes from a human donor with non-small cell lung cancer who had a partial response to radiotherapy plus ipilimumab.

CDR3 in amino acids: CASRTGLAGYYEQYF. Here the CDR3 DNA reads TGTGCCAGCAGAACGGGACTAGCGGGGTACTACGAGCAGTACTTC. V gene TRBV6-6 combines with J gene TRBJ2-7; 13 bases are shared with TRBD2. V lost 6 bases to trimming and J lost 3 bases; unmatched junction nucleotides: 5. CDR1 MNHNY and CDR2 SVGAGI come from the germline V gene (reference sequence). The CDR3 length is 15 residues.